A single sample gave rise to the 29 T cell receptor beta chains below, sequenced in a study of T cell responses to AZD1222 COVID-19 vaccine. Libraries were prepared by immunoSEQ multiplex PCR; TCRdb keeps only in-frame clonotypes and omits some of them. Here the sample spans 140,000 to 150,000 clones, 85% to 95% being singletons. The material was peripheral blood, obtained on day 0 of AZD1222 vaccination. Every receptor here comes from an adult in good health.

This chain joins TRBV2 and TRBJ1-5; maybe TRBD1 (6 bases). Germline lookup yields CDR1 SNHLY and CDR2 FYNNEI. Trimming shortened V by 3 bases and J by 2 bases, and 8 bases separated the two germline ends. The CDR3 length is 14 residues. DNA of the CDR3: TGTGCCAGCAGTGACAGGGGACGCAATCAGCCCCAGCATTTT. Protein product: CASSDRGRNQPQHF. The full variable domain, rest sourced from reference TRBV2 and TRBJ1-5, is EPEVTQTPSHQVTQMGQEVILRCVPISNHLYFYWYRQILGQKVEFLVSFYNNEISEKSEIFDDQFSVERPDGSNFTLKIRSTKLEDSAMYFCASSDRGRNQPQHFGDGTRLSIL.

V is TRBV29-1 and J is TRBJ2-7, with TRBD2 matching over 10 bases. V dropped 1 base and J dropped 4; count of bases not matched to a gene: 1. There are 13 residues in the CDR3. From germline, CDR1 is SQVTM and CDR2 ANQGSEA. The CDR3 sequence: CSVEASGSYEQYF. CDR3 sequence (DNA): TGCAGCGTTGAAGCTAGCGGGAGTTACGAGCAGTACTTC.

This chain joins TRBV19 and TRBJ1-2, with D uncertain. This CDR3 has 15 residues. V dropped 0 bases and J dropped 1 base, with 9 bases sitting between them. CDR1 is LNHDA and CDR2 is SQIVND in the germline V gene (reference sequence). DNA of the CDR3: TGTGCCAGTAGTATAGATCTAAACGGTAACTATGGCTACACCTTC. Its protein product is CASSIDLNGNYGYTF.

The chain links TRBV15 to TRBJ1-2; tentatively, D is TRBD1 (5 bases). CDR1 and CDR2 from the germline V gene are LNHNV and YYDKDF (reference sequence). The CDR3 loop spans 18 amino acids. Trimming took 0 bases from V and 0 from J, leaving 17 bases between them. The CDR3 sequence: CATSRDRVQGRTNYGYTF. The DNA for the CDR3 is TGTGCCACCAGCAGAGATCGGGTTCAGGGACGAACTAACTATGGCTACACCTTC. Full variable domain (rest looked up from reference TRBV15 and TRBJ1-2): DAMVIQNPRYQVTQFGKPVTLSCSQTLNHNVMYWYQQKSSQAPKLLFHYYDKDFNNEADTPDNFQSRRPNTSFCFLDIRSPGLGDTAMYLCATSRDRVQGRTNYGYTFGSGTRLTVV.

V usage is TRBV18 and J usage is TRBJ2-7, with 9 bases that match TRBD1. The germline CDR1 and CDR2 sequences are KGHSH and LQKENI. V lost 4 bases, J lost 4 bases, and 8 bases stayed unmatched. This CDR3 spans 15 amino acids. This CDR3 reads CASSQHSGTGYEQYF. Here the CDR3 DNA reads TGTGCCAGCTCACAACATTCCGGGACAGGGTACGAGCAGTACTTC.

CDR3 loop: CASSLLRGLDNQPQHF. In DNA form, the CDR3 reads TGTGCCAGCAGCTTGCTCAGGGGGCTCGACAATCAGCCCCAGCATTTT. V usage is TRBV5-8 and J usage is TRBJ1-5, with 8 bases that match TRBD1. Germline loops: CDR1 SGHTS, CDR2 YDEGEE. V shed 1 base, J shed 3 bases, and the junction held 6 bases outside the gene matches. CDR3 length: 16 residues.

CDR3 bases: TGTGCCAGCAGCGCCTCCGGTGGGACAGGGAGTGGCTACACCTTC. This encodes CASSASGGTGSGYTF. This chain connects TRBV9 to TRBJ1-2, with 9 bases that match TRBD1. V lost 3 bases to trimming and J lost 7 bases; unmatched junction nucleotides: 10. CDR1 and CDR2 from the germline V gene are SGDLS and YYNGEE. CDR3 length equals 15 residues.

The chain combines TRBV18 with TRBJ2-1, with 8 nucleotides matching TRBD2. The CDR3 is 14 residues long. The V gene end was trimmed by 4 bases and the J gene end by 7 bases; junction bases not matched to a gene: 6. Germline CDR1 KGHSH, CDR2 LQKENI. The DNA for the CDR3 is TGTGCCAGCTCACGTAGCGGGAAGGGGAATGAGCAGTTCTTC. Translating gives CASSRSGKGNEQFF.

V and J are TRBV24-1 and TRBJ2-1; D call uncertain. Trimming took off 5 bases at V and 3 bases at J, with 10 bases between the two ends. The CDR3 is 14 amino acids. In germline, CDR1 is KGHDR, CDR2 SFDVKD. The CDR3 here is CATSGTSYYNEQFF. Here the CDR3 DNA reads TGTGCCACCAGTGGGACCTCCTACTACAATGAGCAGTTCTTC.

The chain employs TRBV23-1 and TRBJ1-4; 7 positions agree with TRBD1. TRBV23-1 is filed as an ORF, its function uncertain. The CDR3 spans 12 residues. Trimming took 8 bases from V and 4 from J; bases not matched to a gene: 1. CDR3 region: CASGQDNEKLFF. CDR3 DNA: TGCGCCAGCGGACAGGATAATGAAAAACTGTTTTTT.

The rearrangement uses TRBV15 and TRBJ2-7, with D perhaps matching TRBD1 or TRBD2 (5 bases each). Germline CDR1 is LNHNV and CDR2 is YYDKDF (reference sequence). This CDR3 contains 13 residues. The V end was cut by 0 bases, the J end by 9 bases, with 12 bases between. The DNA of the CDR3 is TGTGCCACCAGCAGAGAGTCCGGGACCTTGCAGTACTTC. Translation gives CATSRESGTLQYF. The full variable domain, completed using reference TRBV15 and TRBJ2-7, is DAMVIQNPRYQVTQFGKPVTLSCSQTLNHNVMYWYQQKSSQAPKLLFHYYDKDFNNEADTPDNFQSRRPNTSFCFLDIRSPGLGDTAMYLCATSRESGTLQYFGPGTRLTVT.

The chain has TRBV10-2 and TRBJ2-7; TRBD2 is a possible D gene (5 bases). The CDR3 is 17 residues long. The germline CDR1 and CDR2 sequences are WSHSY and SAAADI. Trimming left V 4 bases short and J 4 bases short, with 23 bases between. CDR3 sequence: CASSVWFSKPEGYEQYF. CDR3 DNA: TGCGCCAGCAGTGTTTGGTTCTCTAAGCCTGAGGGTTACGAGCAGTACTTC.

The J gene is TRBJ2-5, the V gene TRBV24-1; D is unclear. Trimming removed 5 bases at V and 2 bases at J, with 11 bases between. Germline V gene data show CDR1 as KGHDR and CDR2 as SFDVKD. This CDR3 contains 14 residues. The CDR3 sequence: CATSAGDGQETQYF. The CDR3 nucleotides read TGTGCCACCAGTGCGGGCGACGGTCAAGAGACCCAGTACTTC.

This chain connects TRBV5-6 to TRBJ2-7; 9 bases fit TRBD1. Germline V gene lookup returns CDR1 SGHDT and CDR2 YYEEEE. The CDR3 runs 14 residues. V dropped 4 bases and J dropped 4; count of bases not matched to a gene: 6. The chain's CDR3 is CASSEVDRGYEQYF. The CDR3 DNA reads as TGTGCCAGCAGCGAGGTTGACAGGGGGTACGAGCAGTACTTC.

Only one count was recorded for this clone. DNA for the CDR3: TGCGCCAGCAGCCAGGATCCAGGGGGCGAGGACGAAAAACTGTTTTTT. Protein sequence: CASSQDPGGEDEKLFF. V gene TRBV4-1 combines with J gene TRBJ1-4; TRBD1 aligns across 8 bases. Trimming at V came to 3 bases and at J to 8 bases, leaving 11 bases not matched to a gene. From germline, CDR1 is MGHRA and CDR2 YSYEKL. The CDR3 is made up of 16 amino acids.

V and J are TRBV29-1 and TRBJ2-1, with D possibly TRBD1 on 6 matching bases. CDR1 is SQVTM, CDR2 ANQGSEA, per germline. CDR3 length: 13 residues. V lost 4 bases to trimming and J lost 7 bases, with 14 bases between them. The CDR3 nucleotides read TGCAGCGTTGTCAGGGGCCTCGGGAATGAGCAGTTCTTC. Translating gives CSVVRGLGNEQFF.

CDR3 sequence (DNA): TGTGCCAGCAGTTCTACCCCGGGGAGGGAGCCATTTAACTATGGCTACACCTTC. This encodes CASSSTPGREPFNYGYTF. The chain combines TRBV27 with TRBJ1-2; D unresolved. Trimming removed 4 bases from V and 1 base from J, with 22 bases in between. The CDR3 consists of 18 residues. The germline V gene encodes CDR1 MNHEY and CDR2 SMNVEV (reference sequence).

This chain joins TRBV5-1 and TRBJ1-2, with TRBD1 matching 8 bases. Germline CDR1 is SGHRS and CDR2 is YFSETQ. The CDR3 extends over 15 amino acids. With 4 bases clipped from V and 7 bases from J, the junction kept 12 bases outside the gene matches. CDR3 in amino acids: CASSGGQGWGSGYTF. CDR3 nucleotide sequence: TGCGCCAGCAGCGGCGGACAGGGATGGGGAAGTGGCTACACCTTC.

This CDR3 is CASSEGTAVYGYTF. The DNA for the CDR3 is TGTGCCAGCAGTGAAGGCACAGCGGTCTATGGCTACACCTTC. The chain is built from TRBV6-1 and TRBJ1-2; D gene ambiguous. The CDR3 has 14 amino acids. The V gene lost 1 base and the J gene lost 4 bases, with 10 bases spanning the gap. Germline assignment: CDR1 MNHNS and CDR2 SASEGT.

This clone was observed a single time. This chain links TRBV3-1 (or the pseudogene TRBV3-2) with TRBJ2-3; TRBD2 agrees at 11 bases. The CDR3 contains 19 residues. V lost 0 bases, J lost 0 bases, and 8 bases stayed unmatched. The V gene's germline CDR1 is LGHDT and CDR2 YNNKEL (reference sequence). For the CDR3, the DNA is TGTGCCAGCAGCCAAGAACTAGCGGGGGAAGGGGTAAGCACAGATACGCAGTATTTT. It yields the protein CASSQELAGEGVSTDTQYF.

CDR3 sequence: CASSLNREPNYGYTF. The CDR3 DNA follows: TGTGCCAGCAGTTTAAACAGGGAACCTAACTATGGCTACACCTTC. V is TRBV6-5 and J is TRBJ1-2, with D possibly being TRBD1 (6 bases). This CDR3 comprises 15 residues. V shed 4 bases and J shed 0 bases, with 12 bases lying between them. CDR1 is MNHEY and CDR2 is SVGAGI in the germline V gene.

The V call is TRBV5-6, the J call TRBJ2-5; 10 nucleotides match TRBD1. The CDR3 contains 17 residues. J gave up 4 bases and V 2 bases, and 11 bases lay outside the gene matches. Germline lookup yields CDR1 SGHDT and CDR2 YYEEEE. In DNA form, the CDR3 reads TGTGCCAGCAGCTTTATACAGGGACAGGGGCTAGTAGAGACCCAGTACTTC. Translated, it gives CASSFIQGQGLVETQYF.

The genes are TRBV7-6 and TRBJ1-4; D remains unclear. The CDR3 length is 18 residues. Germline loops: CDR1 SGHVS, CDR2 FNYEAQ. The germline V and J ends were trimmed by 1 base and 4 bases, with 19 bases remaining between them. The CDR3 coding sequence is TGTGCCAGCAGCTTAGGGCCGGTCAGTACCCGTTATAATGAAAAACTGTTTTTT. The encoded protein is CASSLGPVSTRYNEKLFF.

The chain carries TRBV12-3 or TRBV12-4 and TRBJ1-2; D is unclear. This CDR3 spans 13 amino acids. V was cut by 0 bases and J by 2 bases, with 4 bases left in between. The CDR3 is CASSLAGNYGYTF. CDR3 nucleotide sequence: TGTGCCAGCAGTTTAGCAGGGAACTATGGCTACACCTTC.

The V gene is TRBV12-3 or TRBV12-4, the J gene TRBJ2-7; the D gene is possibly TRBD1 (5 bases). The CDR3 is 12 residues long. V dropped 4 bases and J dropped 7 bases, with 11 bases sitting between them. CDR3 in amino acids: CASSWAGYEQYF. The CDR3 region has the DNA TGTGCCAGCAGTTGGGCAGGGTATGAGCAGTACTTC.

The rearrangement uses TRBV5-4 and TRBJ2-1; the match to TRBD2 covers 11 bases. The CDR3 has 18 residues. Germline trimming cut 0 bases from V and 2 bases from J; bases unmatched to any gene: 7. CDR1 SGHNT and CDR2 YYREEE come from the germline V gene (reference sequence). The CDR3 spells CASSLGRVAGGPYNEQFF. The DNA of the CDR3 is TGTGCCAGCAGCTTGGGGAGGGTAGCGGGAGGGCCCTACAATGAGCAGTTCTTC.

This chain joins TRBV4-1 and TRBJ2-7; D tentatively reads TRBD1 or TRBD2 (6 bases each). Trimming took 4 bases from V and 4 from J, leaving 26 bases between them. This CDR3 has 18 amino acids. Germline V gene lookup returns CDR1 MGHRA and CDR2 YSYEKL. The DNA of the CDR3 is TGCGCCAGCAGCCCGCAAGATCGGGGCTGGGGGGCGCAGTACGAGCAGTACTTC. Its translation is CASSPQDRGWGAQYEQYF.

The chain combines TRBV5-1 with TRBJ1-5; TRBD1 agrees at 8 bases. Trimming at V came to 0 bases and at J to 5 bases, leaving 4 bases not matched to a gene. From germline, CDR1 is SGHRS and CDR2 YFSETQ. This CDR3 has 15 amino acids. DNA of the CDR3: TGCGCCAGCAGCTTGGGTCCAGGGGGCGATCAGCCCCAGCATTTT. Its translation is CASSLGPGGDQPQHF.

The chain combines TRBV19 with TRBJ2-2; TRBD1 matches at 8 bases. Germline V gives CDR1 LNHDA, CDR2 SQIVND (reference sequence). The CDR3 extends over 15 amino acids. Germline trimming cut 3 bases from V and 1 base from J; bases unmatched to any gene: 1. The CDR3 DNA follows: TGTGCCAGTAGTATGGGACAGGTGAACACCGGGGAGCTGTTTTTT. It specifies CASSMGQVNTGELFF.